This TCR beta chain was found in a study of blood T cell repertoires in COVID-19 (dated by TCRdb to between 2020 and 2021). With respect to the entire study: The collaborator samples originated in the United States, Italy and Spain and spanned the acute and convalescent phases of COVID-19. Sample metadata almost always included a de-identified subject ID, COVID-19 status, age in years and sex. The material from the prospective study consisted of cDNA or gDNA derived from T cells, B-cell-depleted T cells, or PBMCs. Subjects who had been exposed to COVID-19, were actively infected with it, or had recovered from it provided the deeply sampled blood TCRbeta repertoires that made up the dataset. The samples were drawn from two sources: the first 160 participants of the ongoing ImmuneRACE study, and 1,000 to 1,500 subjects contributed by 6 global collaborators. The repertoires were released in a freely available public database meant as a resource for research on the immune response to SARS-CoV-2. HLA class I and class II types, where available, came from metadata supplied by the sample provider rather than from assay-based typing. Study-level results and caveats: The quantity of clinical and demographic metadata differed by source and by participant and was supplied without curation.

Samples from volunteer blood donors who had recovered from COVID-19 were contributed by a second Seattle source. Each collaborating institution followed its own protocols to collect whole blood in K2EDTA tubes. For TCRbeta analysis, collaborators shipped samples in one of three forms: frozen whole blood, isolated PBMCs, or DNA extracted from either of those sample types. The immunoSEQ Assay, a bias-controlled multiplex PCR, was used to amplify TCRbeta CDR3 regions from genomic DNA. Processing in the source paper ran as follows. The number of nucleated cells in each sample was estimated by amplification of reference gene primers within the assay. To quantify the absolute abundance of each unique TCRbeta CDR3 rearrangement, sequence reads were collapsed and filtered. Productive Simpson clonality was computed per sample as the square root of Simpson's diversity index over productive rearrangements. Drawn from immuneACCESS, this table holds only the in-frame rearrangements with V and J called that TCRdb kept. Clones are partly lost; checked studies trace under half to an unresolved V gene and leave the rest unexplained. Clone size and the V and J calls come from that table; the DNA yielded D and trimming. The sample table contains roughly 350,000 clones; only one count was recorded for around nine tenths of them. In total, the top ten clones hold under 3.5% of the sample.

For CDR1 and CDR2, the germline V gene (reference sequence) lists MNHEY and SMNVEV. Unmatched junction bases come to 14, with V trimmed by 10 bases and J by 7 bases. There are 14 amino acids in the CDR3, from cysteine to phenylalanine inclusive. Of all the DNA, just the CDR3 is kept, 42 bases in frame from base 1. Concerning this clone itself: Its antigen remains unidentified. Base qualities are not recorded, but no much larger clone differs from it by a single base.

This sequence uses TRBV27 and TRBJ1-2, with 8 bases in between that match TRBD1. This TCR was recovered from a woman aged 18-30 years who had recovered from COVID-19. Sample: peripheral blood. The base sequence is TGTGCCACCAACAGGGGCAGGGGGCAGGGTGGCTACACCTTC. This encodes CATNRGRGQGGYTF.